A selection of T cell receptor beta chains follows, all from one sample in a study of human T cells and chemical hapten exposure. TCRdb itself ran the RACE reads through MiXCR, one entry per CDR3 protein. The sample yields approximately 350,000 distinct CDR3 sequences, roughly 6.3% seen once. Sample: whole blood, taken in connection with sensitization to the hapten diphenylcyclopropenone (DPC). These receptors came from a woman aged 18-30 years with alopecia areata. Some clones in this sample may be carry-over from other donors' samples. CDR3s include the opening cysteine and the closing phenylalanine or tryptophan. A D gene is named only where the DNA matches it firmly. Expanded clones are given a class, and other clones once, few, many or no size at all.

abundance	d_gene	j_gene	v_gene	CDR3nt	CDR3aa
many	TRBD1	TRBJ1-4	TRBV7-8	TGTGCCAGCAGCCCCCAGACAGGGACGGTTGAAAAACTGTTTTTT	CASSPQTGTVEKLFF
few	NA	TRBJ2-2	TRBV7-3	TGTGCCAGCAGCTCGTCGGGGTTGGCTCCCGGGGAGCTGTTTTTT	CASSSSGLAPGELFF
many	NA	TRBJ2-3	TRBV4-2	TGTGCCAGCAGCCTAGACAGTGATCGGCAATATACGCAGTATTTT	CASSLDSDRQYTQYF
few	TRBD2	TRBJ2-3	TRBV20-1	TGCAGTGCTAGGTTTCCTAGCGGGGTCAGCACAGATACGCAGTATTTT	CSARFPSGVSTDTQYF
NA	TRBD1	TRBJ1-5	TRBV7-2	TGTGCCAGCAGCTTAGCCGATTGGACAGGGGGCACTGGACAGCCCCAGCATTTT	CASSLADWTGGTGQPQHF
few	NA	TRBJ2-2	TRBV9	TGTGCCAGCAGCGTAATAGGAGGCACCGGGGAGCTGTTTTTT	CASSVIGGTGELFF
many	NA	TRBJ1-4	TRBV6-2/TRBV6-3	TGTGCCAGCACCTCTTGGGGCAGAACTAATGAAAAACTGTTTTTT	CASTSWGRTNEKLFF
many	NA	TRBJ2-5	TRBV15	TGTGCCACCAGCAGGTACCGGCCCGGGGTTCGGGAAGAGACCCAGTACTTC	CATSRYRPGVREETQYF
many	NA	TRBJ1-5	TRBV7-9	TGTGCCAGCAGTTTGAGCAATCAGCCCCAGCATTTT	CASSLSNQPQHF
many	TRBD2	TRBJ2-3	TRBV6-5	TGTGCCAGCAGTTCTAGCGGGGGGCGGACAGATACGCAGTATTTT	CASSSSGGRTDTQYF
NA	NA	TRBJ1-1	TRBV18	TGTGCCAGCTCACCGACCGGGGACGGTGAAGCTTTCTTT	CASSPTGDGEAFF
few	TRBD1	TRBJ1-1	TRBV7-2	TGTGCCAGCAGCCCTATCCCCGGACAGGGAAGGAACACTGAAGCTTTCTTT	CASSPIPGQGRNTEAFF
NA	NA	TRBJ1-5	TRBV7-2	TGTGCCAGCAGCGTCTGGGGGGAGTCAGGGCAGCCCCAGCATTTT	CASSVWGESGQPQHF
many	TRBD1	TRBJ1-1	TRBV12-3/TRBV12-4	TGTGCCAGCAGTTCCCGAAGACAGGGGGCATTTTACACTGAAGCTTTCTTT	CASSSRRQGAFYTEAFF
few	TRBD2	TRBJ2-1	TRBV20-1	TGCAGTGCTAGAAGGCCCCCCCCGCGACTAGCCGGGGGGTTCGATGAGCAGTTCTTC	CSARRPPPRLAGGFDEQFF
few	NA	TRBJ1-2	TRBV5-6	TGTGCCAGCAGCTCTCGAGACGAAATAGGAGGCTACACCTTC	CASSSRDEIGGYTF
NA	TRBD2	TRBJ2-5	TRBV5-1	TGCGCCAGCAGCCTTGCGACTAGCGTCGGGGAGACCCAGTACTTC	CASSLATSVGETQYF
NA	TRBD2	TRBJ2-5	TRBV5-1	TGCGCCAGCAGCTTGGAACTAGCGGGGAGGCAAGAGACCCAGTACTTC	CASSLELAGRQETQYF
NA	NA	TRBJ2-5	TRBV2	TGTGCCAGCACCCCAACGGGGTTTACAGAGACCCAGTACTTC	CASTPTGFTETQYF
NA	NA	TRBJ2-2	TRBV19	TGTGCCAGTAGTATAGATGGAGGCAGGCGCACCGGGGAGCTGTTTTTT	CASSIDGGRRTGELFF
few	TRBD1	TRBJ1-4	TRBV28	TGTGCCAGTACCGCCGTAGGACAGGGAAATGAAAAACTGTTTTTT	CASTAVGQGNEKLFF
medium-sized	NA	TRBJ2-3	TRBV4-3	TGCGCCAGCAGCCACGTTCCGGGACGGAGCACAGATACGCAGTATTTT	CASSHVPGRSTDTQYF
NA	TRBD1	TRBJ1-2	TRBV6-1	TGTGCCAGCACAGCGATTGGGACAGCCACGCAGTATGGCTACACCTTC	CASTAIGTATQYGYTF
NA	TRBD2	TRBJ2-3	TRBV20-1	TGCAGTGCTGGCGGGGGGGCCATTTACATAGATACGCAGTATTTT	CSAGGGAIYIDTQYF
NA	NA	TRBJ1-1	TRBV12-3/TRBV12-4	TGTGCCAGCAGTCCCGGGCGCCCGAACACTGAAGCTTTCTTT	CASSPGRPNTEAFF
many	TRBD1	TRBJ1-1	TRBV6-5	TGTGCCAGCAGTTACCCGGACAGGGGTACTGAAGCTTTCTTT	CASSYPDRGTEAFF
many	NA	TRBJ1-2	TRBV7-9	TGTGCCAGCAGCTTGAGCCCGCTCAATGGCTACACCTTC	CASSLSPLNGYTF
NA	TRBD2	TRBJ2-3	TRBV4-3	TGCGCCAGCAGCCGCGAGACCGGACTAGGCGCAGATACGCAGTATTTT	CASSRETGLGADTQYF
NA	NA	TRBJ1-4	TRBV6-6	TGTGCCAGCAGTTACGAGGGAACGGGGGCCCGTAATGAAAAACTGTTTTTT	CASSYEGTGARNEKLFF
few	TRBD2	TRBJ2-3	TRBV7-9	TGTGCCAGCAGCTTCCCTAGCGGGTCATACACAGATACGCAGTATTTT	CASSFPSGSYTDTQYF
few	NA	TRBJ1-1	TRBV27	TGTGCCAGCGCAACCGGGTTCTCCACTGAAGCTTTCTTT	CASATGFSTEAFF
few	NA	TRBJ1-1	TRBV7-3	TGTGCCAGCAGCTTAATCGGGGGGAGGACTGAAGCTTTCTTT	CASSLIGGRTEAFF
few	NA	TRBJ1-2	TRBV12-3/TRBV12-4	TGTGCCAGCAGTCCCGGGAGTATCTATGGCTACACCTTC	CASSPGSIYGYTF
few	NA	TRBJ2-3	TRBV9	TGTGCCAGCAGCGTACTTCCGCCGGGGTCGGATTTT	CASSVLPPGSDF
few	NA	TRBJ2-5	TRBV29-1	TGCAGCGTTACTCCAGGAGAGACCCAGTACTTC	CSVTPGETQYF
NA	NA	TRBJ2-6	TRBV18	TGTGCCAGCTCACCCGCAACGTCCGCCTCTGGGGCCAACGTCCTGACTTTC	CASSPATSASGANVLTF
NA	NA	TRBJ1-3	TRBV7-2	TGTGCCAGCAGCTTAGACCCCGGGCCCTCTGGAAACACCATATATTTT	CASSLDPGPSGNTIYF
many	NA	TRBJ1-2	TRBV5-8	TGTGCCAGCAGCTTATCTCAAGGGCACTATGGCTACACCTTC	CASSLSQGHYGYTF
few	NA	TRBJ2-1	TRBV7-2	TGTGCCAGCAGCTTAGCCGAGGGTTTAGAGCAGTTCTTC	CASSLAEGLEQFF
NA	NA	TRBJ1-5	TRBV20-1	TGCAGTGCTGGAGGAACAGGGCGCAATCAGCCCCAGCATTTT	CSAGGTGRNQPQHF
NA	TRBD1	TRBJ2-6	TRBV5-1	TGCGCCAGCAGCTTGCCGTCAGGGACAGGGGGCGAGTATCCCCCTCCTGGGGCCAACGTCCTGACTTTC	CASSLPSGTGGEYPPPGANVLTF
NA	NA	TRBJ2-2	TRBV7-9	TGTGCCAGCAGCTCAAGCGCTGGGAGCGGGGAGCTGTTTTTT	CASSSSAGSGELFF
NA	TRBD2	TRBJ2-1	TRBV4-3	TGCGCCAGCAGCCAAGGCGGGGGGGCGAGTAATGAGCAGTTCTTC	CASSQGGGASNEQFF
NA	TRBD2	TRBJ2-3	TRBV3-1	TGTGCCAGCAGCCCCGGACTAGAAGATACAGATACGCAGTATTTT	CASSPGLEDTDTQYF
many	NA	TRBJ2-6	TRBV5-1	TGCGCCAGCAGCCCACAGGGCTCTGGGGCCAACGTCCTGACTTTC	CASSPQGSGANVLTF